Each of the 29 T cell receptor beta chains below was sequenced from the same sample in a study of T-cell memory formation after mild COVID-19 (dated by TCRdb to about 2021). The library was prepared using 5' RACE. TCRdb shows the sequencer as Illumina NovaSeq 6000. TCRdb reanalyzed the raw reads on its own, using fastp at Q25 for trimming and MiXCR for clone calling, and kept in-frame beta chains. Under each unique CDR3 protein, matching rows form one entry showing the most common genes and DNA. A total of fewer than 350,000 distinct CDR3 sequences appear in this sample, approximately 14% of them only once. Roughly a fifth of the sample is held by the ten biggest clonotypes. Sample: PBMCs or a T cell subset sorted from them (not recorded which). The receptors here all came from a man between 18 and 29 years old who had mild COVID-19 (a few samples of this study predate the infection). The sample titles of this study are shuffled in the database, so cell type and time point are left out; the donor was told from shared clones.

V gene TRBV6-5 combines with J gene TRBJ2-1; either TRBD1 or TRBD2 may fit D (5 bases each). The CDR3 runs 13 residues. Germline assignment: CDR1 MNHEY and CDR2 SVGAGI. Trimming stripped 4 bases from V and 10 bases from J, with 14 bases between. The CDR3 spells CASSLGFGAEQFF. Written as DNA, the CDR3 is TGTGCCAGCAGTTTGGGGTTCGGGGCCGAGCAGTTCTTC.

This clonotype was seen a handful of times. The rearrangement uses TRBV29-1 and TRBJ1-1; tentatively, D is TRBD1 (6 bases). V lost 7 bases to trimming and J lost 7 bases, with 16 bases between them. Germline loops: CDR1 SQVTM, CDR2 ANQGSEA. The CDR3 contains 12 residues. CDR3 in DNA: TGCAGCGGGAAGAAGACAGGACTTGAAGCTTTCTTT. This translates into CSGKKTGLEAFF.

This rearrangement joins TRBV27 to TRBJ2-2; the D gene could be TRBD1 or TRBD2 (6 bases each). Trimming took 6 bases from V and 1 from J, leaving 15 bases between them. Germline CDR1 MNHEY, CDR2 SMNVEV (reference sequence). This CDR3 contains 16 residues. CDR3 bases: TGTGCCAGCAGCCCCTTAGGGGGGCTGAACACCGGGGAGCTGTTTTTT. This encodes CASSPLGGLNTGELFF.

This clonotype occurred a few times. The V and J genes are TRBV12-3 or TRBV12-4 and TRBJ1-2, with D possibly being TRBD1 (6 bases). This CDR3 is built from 14 residues. V dropped 4 bases and J dropped 7 bases, with 16 bases sitting between them. For the CDR3, the DNA is TGTGCCAGCAGTTCGGCAGGGACATTGGGTGGCTACACCTTC. Translated: CASSSAGTLGGYTF.

In its sample, this clonotype was seen a few times. The V and J genes are TRBV6-6 and TRBJ2-1; 7 bases align to TRBD2. The CDR3 contains 14 residues. The J segment lost 10 bases and the V segment lost 6 bases, leaving 12 bases of the junction unmatched. From germline, CDR1 is MNHNY and CDR2 SVGAGI (reference sequence). Here the CDR3 reads CASSRGGGRGEQFF. DNA of the CDR3: TGTGCCAGCAGCCGCGGGGGAGGGCGAGGGGAGCAGTTCTTC.

In its sample, this clonotype was seen many times. The gene calls are TRBV2 and TRBJ2-3, with D possibly being TRBD1 or TRBD2 (6 bases each). This CDR3 region has 16 residues. The germline V gene encodes CDR1 SNHLY and CDR2 FYNNEI. Trimming shortened V by 6 bases and J by 0 bases, and 16 bases separated the two germline ends. DNA for the CDR3: TGTGCCAGCAGCTCTCAGCCGGGGGCTAGCACAGATACGCAGTATTTT. Protein product: CASSSQPGASTDTQYF.

The chain has TRBV20-1 and TRBJ2-3; 8 bases match TRBD1. The CDR3 is 15 residues long. Unmatched junction bases numbered 9, after V lost 4 bases and J lost 3 bases. Germline V gene lookup returns CDR1 DFQATT and CDR2 SNEGSKA (reference sequence). The CDR3 sequence is CSAKGATGETDTQYF. CDR3 nucleotides: TGCAGTGCTAAGGGGGCGACAGGGGAGACAGATACGCAGTATTTT.

The rearrangement uses TRBV5-1 and TRBJ2-1; perhaps TRBD2 as D (5 bases). CDR3 length: 13 amino acids. With 4 bases removed from V and 9 bases from J, the gap between germline ends came to 14 bases. Germline CDR1 and CDR2: SGHRS and YFSETQ. The CDR3 here is CASSPIPGSEQFF. In nucleotides, the CDR3 is TGCGCCAGCAGCCCTATCCCGGGGAGTGAGCAGTTCTTC.

This clonotype was counted a few times. The rearrangement uses TRBV7-2 and TRBJ1-2; no definite D call. V lost 7 bases, J lost 0 bases, and 15 bases lay in between. This CDR3 is 15 amino acids long. From germline, CDR1 is SGHTA and CDR2 FQGNSA. The CDR3, as DNA: TGTGCCAGCAACCCCCTGGGAGGAGCTAACTATGGCTACACCTTC. Translation gives CASNPLGGANYGYTF. The complete variable domain, with remaining parts taken from reference TRBV7-2 and TRBJ1-2, reads GAGVSQSPSNKVTEKGKDVELRCDPISGHTALYWYRQSLGQGLEFLIYFQGNSAPDKSGLPSDRFSAERTGGSVSTLTIQRTQQEDSAVYLCASNPLGGANYGYTFGSGTRLTVV.

This clonotype was detected only a few times. The chain uses TRBV7-6 and TRBJ2-1; tentatively, D is TRBD2 (5 bases). V lost 2 bases, J lost 8 bases, and 13 bases lay in between. From germline, CDR1 is SGHVS and CDR2 FNYEAQ. This CDR3 has 14 amino acids. The CDR3 spells CASSLQEGADEQFF. The CDR3 coding sequence is TGTGCCAGCAGCTTACAAGAGGGCGCGGATGAGCAGTTCTTC.

In its sample, this clonotype was seen a few times. The CDR3 sequence: CASSPQLGSPDTQYF. CDR3 nucleotides: TGTGCCAGCAGCCCGCAGCTGGGGTCCCCAGATACGCAGTATTTT. V and J are TRBV7-3 and TRBJ2-3; D gene ambiguous. V lost 5 bases to trimming and J lost 4 bases, with 16 bases between them. The length of the CDR3 is 15 residues. Germline V gives CDR1 SGHTA, CDR2 FQGTGA.

This clonotype has only a few counts. The V and J genes are TRBV12-5 and TRBJ1-5; tentatively, D is TRBD1 (5 bases). Germline V gene lookup returns CDR1 LGHNT and CDR2 FRNRAP. V gave up 0 bases and J gave up 2 bases, with 14 bases separating them. The CDR3 covers 17 residues. The CDR3 DNA reads TGTGCTAGTGGTTTGGTACTAATGGGGACCGGCAATCAGCCCCAGCATTTT. Translation: CASGLVLMGTGNQPQHF. Full variable domain (remainder filled in from reference TRBV12-5 and TRBJ1-5): DARVTQTPRHKVTEMGQEVTMRCQPILGHNTVFWYRQTMMQGLELLAYFRNRAPLDDSGMPKDRFSAEMPDATLATLKIQPSEPRDSAVYFCASGLVLMGTGNQPQHFGDGTRLSIL.

On this clonotype: Given a much more abundant clone one base away, this may be a read error. The chain is built from TRBV11-2 and TRBJ2-3, with a tentative D call TRBD2 (6 bases). This CDR3 has 16 amino acids. CDR1 SGHAT and CDR2 FQNNGV come from the germline V gene. V gave up 1 base and J gave up 4 bases, with 15 bases separating them. CDR3: CASSLGGAVGADTQYF. The CDR3 nucleotides read TGTGCCAGCAGCTTAGGCGGGGCCGTGGGTGCAGATACGCAGTATTTT.

The chain couples TRBV20-1 to TRBJ1-2; the D is unclear. This CDR3 is built from 8 residues. Per germline, CDR1 DFQATT and CDR2 SNEGSKA (reference sequence). The CDR3 is CSVPGYTF. CDR3 nucleotides: TGCAGCGTCCCGGGCTACACCTTC.

This clonotype was detected only a few times. V and J are TRBV20-1 and TRBJ2-5; TRBD2 is a possible D gene (5 bases). Deletions cut 6 bases from V and 2 bases from J, with 7 bases between. The CDR3 has 11 amino acids. Looked up from germline, CDR1 is DFQATT and CDR2 is SNEGSKA (reference sequence). CDR3 DNA: TGCAGTGCCGGGATTCAAGAGACCCAGTACTTC. Protein sequence: CSAGIQETQYF.

This clonotype was detected ten times or more. The J gene is TRBJ1-1, the V gene TRBV7-9; D is uncertain. CDR1 is SEHNR and CDR2 is FQNEAQ in the germline V gene (reference sequence). The CDR3 sequence is 12 residues long. V was cut by 7 bases and J by 3 bases, with 9 bases left in between. CDR3 protein: CASTPTDTEAFF. The CDR3 DNA reads as TGTGCCAGCACCCCCACGGACACTGAAGCTTTCTTT.

J is TRBJ1-4 and V is TRBV25-1; weak D call: TRBD1 (5 bases). V shed 1 base and J shed 7 bases, with 7 bases lying between them. Germline CDR1 reads MGHDK; CDR2 reads SYGVNS. The length of the CDR3 is 13 residues. The CDR3 protein is CASSELGPEKLFF. In nucleotides, the CDR3 is TGTGCCAGCAGTGAATTGGGACCTGAAAAACTGTTTTTT.

This chain uses TRBV7-2 with TRBJ1-4; D is uncertain. CDR1 SGHTA and CDR2 FQGNSA come from the germline V gene. Trimming pared 4 bases from V and 7 bases from J, leaving 13 bases between. CDR3 size: 14 residues. The CDR3 loop reads CASSSSLMGEKLFF. The CDR3 DNA follows: TGTGCCAGCAGCTCCAGTCTCATGGGTGAAAAACTGTTTTTT.

There are many counts of this clonotype. DNA for the CDR3: TGTGCCAGCAGCTCTACGGACAGGGGTTCCGGCTACACCTTC. It translates to CASSSTDRGSGYTF. V and J are TRBV5-4 and TRBJ1-2, with 9 bases aligning to TRBD1. The CDR3 has 14 amino acids. Germline lookup yields CDR1 SGHNT and CDR2 YYREEE (reference sequence). J lost 8 bases, V lost 3 bases, and 8 bases had no gene match. Complete variable domain (other parts from reference TRBV5-4 and TRBJ1-2): ETGVTQSPTHLIKTRGQQVTLRCSSQSGHNTVSWYQQALGQGPQFIFQYYREEENGRGNFPPRFSGLQFPNYSSELNVNALELDDSALYLCASSSTDRGSGYTFGSGTRLTVV.

This chain links TRBV5-1 with TRBJ2-2; possibly TRBD2 for D (6 bases). The germline V and J ends were trimmed by 3 bases and 3 bases, with 24 bases remaining between them. The CDR3 is 19 amino acids. Germline CDR1 reads SGHRS; CDR2 reads YFSETQ. The CDR3 loop is CASSSIDDREPWDTGELFF. The CDR3 coding sequence is TGCGCCAGCAGCTCAATAGACGACCGGGAGCCATGGGACACCGGGGAGCTGTTTTTT.

There are a few counts of this clonotype. The V gene is TRBV6-1, the J gene TRBJ1-5, with D uncertain. The germline V and J ends were trimmed by 2 bases and 7 bases, with 9 bases remaining between them. Germline-derived CDR1 and CDR2 are MNHNS and SASEGT. The CDR3 consists of 13 residues. CDR3 DNA sequence: TGTGCCAGCAGTGAAAGGGATCGGCAGCCCCAGCATTTT. Its translation is CASSERDRQPQHF.

This clonotype was seen more than once but under ten times. The chain links TRBV7-3 to TRBJ2-5, with 9 bases lining up with TRBD2. J lost 5 bases, V lost 2 bases, and 9 bases had no gene match. The CDR3 runs to 16 residues. Germline-derived CDR1 and CDR2 are SGHTA and FQGTGA. The DNA for the CDR3 is TGTGCCAGCAGCTTATGGCCGGCGGGGGGGGCGGAGACCCAGTACTTC. It encodes CASSLWPAGGAETQYF.

This chain links TRBV4-3 with TRBJ2-5; TRBD2 aligns across 10 bases. CDR3 size: 17 residues. Germline CDR1 reads LGHNA; CDR2 reads YSLEER. The V gene end was trimmed by 0 bases and the J gene end by 6 bases; junction bases not matched to a gene: 10. The CDR3 DNA is TGCGCCAGCAGCCAAGATAGGAGCGGGGGGGCCTGGAAGACCCAGTACTTC. This encodes CASSQDRSGGAWKTQYF.

The V call is TRBV7-9, the J call TRBJ1-2; D possibly corresponds to TRBD1 (6 bases). V lost 5 bases and J lost 7, with 8 bases in between. CDR1 and CDR2 (germline): SEHNR, FQNEAQ (reference sequence). The CDR3 runs 11 residues. CDR3 in DNA: TGTGCCAGCAGCACACAGGGTGGCTACACCTTC. Encoded protein: CASSTQGGYTF.

There are a few counts of this clonotype. The rearrangement links TRBV7-9 to TRBJ1-1; D not certain. The germline V gene has CDR1 SEHNR and CDR2 FQNEAQ (reference sequence). Between the trimmed V and J ends, which lost 7 bases and 1 base, there was a span of 16 bases. The CDR3 extends over 15 amino acids. The CDR3: CASILGRLENTEAFF. For the CDR3, the DNA is TGTGCCAGCATCCTAGGTAGACTGGAGAACACTGAAGCTTTCTTT.

This clonotype turned up a few times. This chain connects TRBV3-1 to TRBJ2-3; D not resolved. Trimming shortened V by 2 bases and J by 9 bases, and 12 bases separated the two germline ends. Germline-derived CDR1 and CDR2 are LGHDT and YNNKEL (reference sequence). The CDR3 loop spans 13 amino acids. CDR3 loop: CASSQKGSPTQYF. The CDR3 coding sequence is TGTGCCAGCAGCCAAAAGGGCTCCCCAACGCAGTATTTT.

The chain recombines TRBV7-2 with TRBJ1-4; TRBD1 aligns across 9 bases. There are 14 residues in the CDR3. Germline-derived CDR1 and CDR2 are SGHTA and FQGNSA. With V trimmed by 7 bases and J by 8 bases, 8 bases remained unmatched. The CDR3 protein is CASTPGTGIEKLFF. The CDR3 coding sequence is TGTGCCAGCACACCCGGGACAGGGATCGAAAAACTGTTTTTT.

V is TRBV7-2 and J is TRBJ2-1; no clear D. Germline V gene lookup returns CDR1 SGHTA and CDR2 FQGNSA. The CDR3 extends over 17 amino acids. V lost 2 bases to trimming and J lost 0 bases, with 14 bases between them. CDR3: CASSLSDLPRSYNEQFF. The CDR3 nucleotides are TGTGCCAGCAGCTTATCGGACCTACCACGCTCCTACAATGAGCAGTTCTTC.

The CDR3 loop is CSVPDRGHGYTF. CDR3 DNA: TGCAGCGTCCCGGACAGGGGGCATGGCTACACCTTC. The V gene is TRBV29-1, the J gene TRBJ1-2; 11 bases match TRBD1. The CDR3 spans 12 residues. The junction had 3 bases not matched to a gene; V was cut back by 6 bases and J by 6 bases. Germline CDR1 is SQVTM and CDR2 is ANQGSEA.